These 9 T cell receptor beta chains came from one sample sequenced in a study of T cell repertoires and HLA-DP antigens. Clones were read by immunoSEQ multiplex PCR, and TCRdb kept only the in-frame ones, dropping some. The sample includes over 100,000 clones, 80% to 95% of them seen just once. Antigens of these TCRs are unknown. Sequencing was carried out using CD4+ T cells from PBMCs. The receptors here all came from a woman aged 18-29 years in good health and CMV-seronegative.

The CDR3, as DNA: TGTGCCAGCAGGCAACAAAAGACAGGAAGAGACGAGCAGTACGTC. Residues: CASRQQKTGRDEQYV. The chain couples TRBV6-6 to TRBJ2-7; D is perhaps TRBD1 (6 bases). The V and J ends lost 6 bases and 5 bases respectively, with 20 bases between them. This CDR3 is built from 15 residues. The germline gives CDR1 MNHNY, CDR2 SVGAGI (reference sequence).

V gene TRBV6-1 combines with J gene TRBJ1-4; possibly TRBD1 for D (5 bases). Trimming left V 8 bases short and J 10 bases short, with 20 bases between. Germline CDR1 reads MNHNS; CDR2 reads SASEGT. The CDR3 spans 14 residues. The CDR3 sequence: CASEDIVLFGKLFF. The CDR3 DNA follows: TGTGCCAGCGAGGACATTGTGCTGTTCGGAAAACTGTTTTTT.

This chain connects TRBV7-9 to TRBJ2-5; perhaps D is TRBD1 or TRBD2 (5 bases each). The CDR3 has 13 amino acids. V shed 6 bases and J shed 3 bases, with 11 bases lying between them. In germline, CDR1 is SEHNR, CDR2 FQNEAQ (reference sequence). In DNA form, the CDR3 reads TGTGCCAGCAGTCCGGGGCGGGAAGAGACCCAGTACTTC. This translates into CASSPGREETQYF.

The V gene is TRBV5-1, the J gene TRBJ1-2; D is perhaps TRBD1 (5 bases). Germline V gives CDR1 SGHRS, CDR2 YFSETQ. The CDR3 is 15 residues long. Trimming pared 0 bases from V and 6 bases from J, leaving 15 bases between. CDR3 residues: CASSLEASREDGYTF. The CDR3 coding sequence is TGCGCCAGCAGCTTGGAGGCGAGCAGGGAGGATGGCTACACCTTC.

This rearrangement joins TRBV4-1 to TRBJ1-3; D unresolved. Germline CDR1 is MGHRA and CDR2 is YSYEKL. Deletions cut 1 base from V and 4 bases from J, with 8 bases between. The CDR3 runs to 14 residues. CDR3 loop: CASSQGPAGNTIYF. The CDR3 DNA sequence: TGCGCCAGCAGCCAAGGGCCGGCGGGAAACACCATATATTTT.

This chain connects TRBV7-3 to TRBJ2-2; D not certain. The CDR3 consists of 13 residues. The ends were cut back, 1 base at V and 6 bases at J, with 6 bases in the middle. CDR1 is SGHTA and CDR2 is FQGTGA in the germline V gene. The CDR3: CASSLMNSGELFF. The CDR3 nucleotides are TGTGCCAGCAGCTTAATGAATTCCGGGGAGCTGTTTTTT.

The chain links TRBV7-2 to TRBJ2-5, with 7 bases aligning to TRBD2. Losses at the gene ends were 4 bases for V and 3 bases for J; bases not matched to a gene: 8. The CDR3 is made up of 15 amino acids. Germline values: CDR1 SGHTA, CDR2 FQGNSA. The CDR3 region is CASSSTSRSEETQYF. The CDR3 DNA reads TGTGCCAGCAGCTCGACTAGCCGAAGTGAAGAGACCCAGTACTTC.

This clone was picked up a small number of times. The rearrangement uses TRBV29-1 and TRBJ2-2; D not certain. The CDR3 is made up of 11 amino acids. Trimming pared 3 bases from V and 6 bases from J, leaving 5 bases between. Germline loops: CDR1 SQVTM, CDR2 ANQGSEA. The CDR3 spells CSVEHAGELFF. The CDR3 nucleotides are TGCAGCGTTGAGCACGCCGGGGAGCTGTTTTTT.

The chain links TRBV6-5 to TRBJ2-7; D is perhaps TRBD1 (7 bases). Germline V gives CDR1 MNHEY, CDR2 SVGAGI. The CDR3 totals 14 residues. V lost 5 bases to trimming and J lost 6 bases, with 17 bases between them. The CDR3 region is CASSGRAGGFEQYF. The CDR3 DNA reads TGTGCCAGCAGTGGTAGGGCAGGGGGGTTCGAGCAGTACTTC.